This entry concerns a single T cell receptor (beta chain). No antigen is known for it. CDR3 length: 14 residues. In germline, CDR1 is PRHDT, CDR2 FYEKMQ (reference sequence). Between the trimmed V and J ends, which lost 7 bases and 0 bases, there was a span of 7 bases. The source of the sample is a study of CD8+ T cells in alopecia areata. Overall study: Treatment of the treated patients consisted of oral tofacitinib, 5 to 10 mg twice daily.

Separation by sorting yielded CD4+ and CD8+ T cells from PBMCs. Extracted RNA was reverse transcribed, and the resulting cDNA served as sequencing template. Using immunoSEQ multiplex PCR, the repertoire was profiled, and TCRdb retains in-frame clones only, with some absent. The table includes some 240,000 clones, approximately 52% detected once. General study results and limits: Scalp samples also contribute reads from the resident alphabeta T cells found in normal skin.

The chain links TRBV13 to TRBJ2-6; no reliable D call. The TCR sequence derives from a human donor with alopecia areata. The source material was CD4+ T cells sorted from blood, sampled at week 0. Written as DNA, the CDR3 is TGTGCCAGCAATCGAGACTCTGGGGCCAACGTCCTGACTTTC. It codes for CASNRDSGANVLTF.